The clone carrying this T cell receptor beta chain was recorded a few times. Its specificity is unknown. This entry is derived from a study of early T cells in non-severe SARS-CoV-2 infection. Individual cDNA molecules were tagged with unique molecular identifiers, the study reported. TCRdb ran MiXCR on the 5' RACE reads and lists one entry per CDR3 protein. The sample records 100,000 to 150,000 distinct CDR3 sequences, 14% to 15% being singletons. V was shortened by 0 bases and J by 8 bases, with 5 bases between the two germline ends. The CDR3 length is 12 residues. Germline assignment: CDR1 SGHDN and CDR2 FVKESK. Whole-study findings and limits: VDJdb-based matching was biased toward anti-spike CD8 responses and missed private and CD4 specificities.

This receptor was taken from an adult who was a healthcare worker with PCR-confirmed SARS-CoV-2 infection or an uninfected control (not recorded which). V usage is TRBV14 and J usage is TRBJ2-1; D is unresolved. Source material: whole blood. CDR3: CASSQDFHEQFF. The CDR3 DNA reads as TGTGCCAGCAGCCAAGATTTCCATGAGCAGTTCTTC.